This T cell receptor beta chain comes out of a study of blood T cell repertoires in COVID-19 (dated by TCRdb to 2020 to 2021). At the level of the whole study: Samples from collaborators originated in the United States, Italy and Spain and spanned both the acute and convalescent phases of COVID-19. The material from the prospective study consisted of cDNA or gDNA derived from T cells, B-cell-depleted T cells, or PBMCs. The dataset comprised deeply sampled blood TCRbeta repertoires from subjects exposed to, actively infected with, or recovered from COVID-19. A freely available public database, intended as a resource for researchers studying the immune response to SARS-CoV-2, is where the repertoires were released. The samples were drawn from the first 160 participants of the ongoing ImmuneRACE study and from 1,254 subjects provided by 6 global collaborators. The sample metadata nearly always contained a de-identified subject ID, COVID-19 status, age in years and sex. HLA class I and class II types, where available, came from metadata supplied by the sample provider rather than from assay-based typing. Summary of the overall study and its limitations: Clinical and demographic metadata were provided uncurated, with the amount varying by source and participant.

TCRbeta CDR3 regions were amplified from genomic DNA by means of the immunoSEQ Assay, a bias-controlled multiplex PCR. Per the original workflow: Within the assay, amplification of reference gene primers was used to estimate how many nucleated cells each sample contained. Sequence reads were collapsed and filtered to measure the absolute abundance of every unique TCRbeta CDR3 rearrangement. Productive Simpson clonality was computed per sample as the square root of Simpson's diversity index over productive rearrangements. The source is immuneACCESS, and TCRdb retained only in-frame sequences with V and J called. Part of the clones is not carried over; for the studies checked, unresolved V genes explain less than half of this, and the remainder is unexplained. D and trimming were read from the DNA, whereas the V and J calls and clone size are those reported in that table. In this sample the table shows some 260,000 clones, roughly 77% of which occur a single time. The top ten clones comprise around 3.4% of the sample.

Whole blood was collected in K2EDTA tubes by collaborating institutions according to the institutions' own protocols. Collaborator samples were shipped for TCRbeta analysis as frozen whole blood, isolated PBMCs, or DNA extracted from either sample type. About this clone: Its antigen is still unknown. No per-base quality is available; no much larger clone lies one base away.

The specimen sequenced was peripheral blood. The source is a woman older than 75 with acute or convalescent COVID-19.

The nucleotide sequence reads TGTGCCATCGAAGGAGAGGCTAACTATGGCTACACCTTC. The encoded protein is CAIEGEANYGYTF. The receptor chain draws on TRBV10-3 and TRBJ1-2; the D gene is not confidently resolved. The trim is 8 bases for V and 0 bases for J, with a gap of 10 bases between the germline ends. CDR1 and CDR2, looked up from the germline V gene, are ENHRY and SYGVKD. Including the terminal cysteine and phenylalanine, the CDR3 comprises 13 residues. Just CDR3 DNA is preserved here, 39 bases in frame from base 1.